This T cell receptor (beta chain) was profiled in a study of radiotherapy plus CTLA-4 blockade in lung cancer. Study-wide background: Among enrolled patients, over 15% responded and 25% to 35% achieved disease control. Study-level points and caveats: Early blood T cell clone dynamics reportedly forecast response best, with interferon-beta. TCR clones originating in tumors grew in number in blood after radiotherapy plus ipilimumab.

On this clone itself: Antigen unknown.

With 3 bases clipped from V and 1 base from J, the junction kept 5 bases outside the gene matches. The CDR3 contains 15 residues. Germline V gene data show CDR1 as LNHDA and CDR2 as SQIVND (reference sequence). Chemo-refractory metastatic non-small-cell lung cancer patients were treated with focal radiation plus CTLA-4 blockade with ipilimumab. Clones were read by immunoSEQ multiplex PCR, and TCRdb kept only the in-frame ones, dropping some. The sample contains approximately 77,000 clones, 60% to 85% of which appear only once. This receptor was identified in a human donor with non-small cell lung cancer whose response to radiotherapy plus ipilimumab could not be evaluated. Some clones in this sample may be carry-over from other donors' samples. The rearrangement joins TRBV19 to TRBJ2-5; 7 bases map to TRBD2. Sequences were derived from peripheral blood, sampled from a patient treated with radiotherapy plus ipilimumab. DNA of the CDR3: TGTGCCAGTAGTATGGCGGGGGTCCTCCAAGAGACCCAGTACTTC. Residues: CASSMAGVLQETQYF. The full variable domain, rest sourced from reference TRBV19 and TRBJ2-5, is DGGITQSPKYLFRKEGQNVTLSCEQNLNHDAMYWYRQDPGQGLRLIYYSQIVNDFQKGDIAEGYSVSREKKESFPLTVTSAQKNPTAFYLCASSMAGVLQETQYFGPGTRLLVL.